The 15 T cell receptor beta chains listed next were all sequenced from one sample in a study of blood T cell repertoires in COVID-19. Libraries were prepared by immunoSEQ multiplex PCR; TCRdb keeps only in-frame clonotypes and omits some of them. The table records about 160,000 clones, just over 90% of them present only once. The sample consisted of peripheral blood. These receptors were taken from a man aged 18 to 29 with acute or convalescent COVID-19.

The CDR3 is CASSEAPTGAYTEAFF. The CDR3 DNA reads TGTGCCAGCAGTGAAGCTCCGACAGGCGCGTACACTGAAGCTTTCTTT. V and J are TRBV6-1 and TRBJ1-1; D might be TRBD1 (6 bases). CDR3 length: 16 amino acids. V was shortened by 0 bases and J by 3 bases, with 14 bases between the two germline ends. CDR1 is MNHNS and CDR2 is SASEGT in the germline V gene.

This chain uses TRBV19 with TRBJ1-1, with 8 bases identical to TRBD1. CDR3 size: 13 residues. V lost 7 bases, J lost 4 bases, and 5 bases stayed unmatched. CDR1 is LNHDA, CDR2 SQIVND, per germline (reference sequence). The CDR3 spells CASTRDRGTEAFF. DNA of the CDR3: TGTGCCAGTACCCGAGACAGGGGCACTGAAGCTTTCTTT.

The V call is TRBV4-2, the J call TRBJ2-7, with D possibly TRBD2 on 5 matching bases. The V and J ends lost 1 base and 4 bases respectively, with 17 bases between them. Germline V gene sequence: CDR1 LGHNA, CDR2 YNFKEQ. The CDR3 is made up of 16 amino acids. The CDR3 DNA reads as TGTGCCAGCAGCCAAGGTCGTTACCCCCCGGGGTACGAGCAGTACTTC. Its protein product is CASSQGRYPPGYEQYF.

The genes are TRBV30 and TRBJ1-1; tentatively, D is TRBD1 (6 bases). There are 12 residues in the CDR3. CDR1 and CDR2 (germline): GTSNPN, SVGIG (reference sequence). Trimming shortened V by 4 bases and J by 2 bases, and 8 bases separated the two germline ends. This CDR3 is CAWTGVNTEAFF. The CDR3 DNA reads as TGTGCCTGGACAGGGGTCAACACTGAAGCTTTCTTT.

This clone was picked up one time. V is TRBV30 and J is TRBJ2-7, with TRBD1 as a possible D gene (6 bases). V shed 1 base and J shed 2 bases, with 12 bases lying between them. The CDR3 loop spans 14 amino acids. Germline assignment: CDR1 GTSNPN and CDR2 SVGIG (reference sequence). Here the CDR3 reads CAWSEGVTTYEQYF. CDR3 DNA sequence: TGTGCCTGGAGTGAGGGGGTAACAACCTACGAGCAGTACTTC.

This chain links TRBV19 with TRBJ2-6, with 9 bases that match TRBD1. V trimming: 5 bases; J trimming: 0 bases; junction bases outside the gene matches: 8. This CDR3 comprises 18 residues. Germline CDR1 is LNHDA and CDR2 is SQIVND (reference sequence). Written as DNA, the CDR3 is TGTGCCAGTAGTCACGCCGGGACAGGGCCCTCTGGGGCCAACGTCCTGACTTTC. Translated: CASSHAGTGPSGANVLTF.

The J gene is TRBJ1-1, the V gene TRBV19; TRBD1 matches 8 bases. The junction had 6 bases not matched to a gene; V was cut back by 5 bases and J by 1 base. Germline lookup yields CDR1 LNHDA and CDR2 SQIVND (reference sequence). This CDR3 contains 15 residues. CDR3: CASSDTGTGNTEAFF. The CDR3 nucleotides read TGTGCCAGTAGTGACACCGGGACAGGGAACACTGAAGCTTTCTTT.

The chain combines TRBV9 with TRBJ1-3, with a possible D match to TRBD1 (6 bases). Trimming removed 3 bases at V and 1 base at J, with 11 bases between. The CDR3 consists of 15 residues. Germline CDR1 and CDR2: SGDLS and YYNGEE. The CDR3 region is CASSAGGGSGNTIYF. CDR3 sequence (DNA): TGTGCCAGCAGCGCGGGGGGCGGATCTGGAAACACCATATATTTT.

This chain joins TRBV5-4 and TRBJ2-1; 8 bases align to TRBD1. Germline V lookup: CDR1 SGHNT, CDR2 YYREEE (reference sequence). The CDR3 is 16 amino acids. V shed 1 base and J 7 bases; nucleotides not matched to a gene: 10. As DNA, the CDR3 is TGTGCCAGCAGCTTGAAGTGGCAGGGGGCGCATAATGAGCAGTTCTTC. Protein: CASSLKWQGAHNEQFF.

CDR3 bases: TGTGCCAGCTCACTCGACGGCAGCCGGGGCTATGGCTACACCTTC. Translating gives CASSLDGSRGYGYTF. The V gene is TRBV18, the J gene TRBJ1-2; D gene ambiguous. CDR1 KGHSH and CDR2 LQKENI come from the germline V gene. The CDR3 covers 15 residues. V shed 4 bases and J shed 4 bases, with 16 bases lying between them.

This sequence joins TRBV2 and TRBJ1-3; D gene unclear. CDR3 length equals 13 residues. V dropped 2 bases and J dropped 7 bases, with 9 bases sitting between them. Germline-derived CDR1 and CDR2 are SNHLY and FYNNEI. CDR3 sequence: CASSEWGANTIYF. The CDR3 DNA sequence: TGTGCCAGCAGTGAATGGGGAGCGAACACCATATATTTT.

In this sample, this clone turned up a few times. This chain connects TRBV4-2 to TRBJ2-7, with TRBD2 matching over 13 bases. Trimming removed 0 bases from V and 2 bases from J; junction bases left unmatched: 4. This CDR3 spans 17 amino acids. Germline V gene sequence: CDR1 LGHNA, CDR2 YNFKEQ. The CDR3 sequence is CASSQDSGTSGAYEQYF. The CDR3 DNA reads as TGTGCCAGCAGCCAAGATTCGGGGACTAGCGGGGCCTACGAGCAGTACTTC.

The chain couples TRBV2 to TRBJ1-2; TRBD1 aligns across 8 bases. V lost 6 bases, J lost 4 bases, and 1 base stayed unmatched. The CDR3 covers 12 residues. Germline V gene lookup returns CDR1 SNHLY and CDR2 FYNNEI. CDR3 sequence reads: CASRTGVYGYTF. CDR3 DNA sequence: TGTGCCAGCAGGACAGGGGTCTATGGCTACACCTTC. Looking up the rest from reference TRBV2 and TRBJ1-2 gives the full variable domain: EPEVTQTPSHQVTQMGQEVILRCVPISNHLYFYWYRQILGQKVEFLVSFYNNEISEKSEIFDDQFSVERPDGSNFTLKIRSTKLEDSAMYFCASRTGVYGYTFGSGTRLTVV.

This chain joins TRBV29-1 and TRBJ2-3; 11 nucleotides line up with TRBD2. J lost 5 bases, V lost 7 bases, and 5 bases had no gene match. Germline V gene sequence: CDR1 SQVTM, CDR2 ANQGSEA. The CDR3 length is 13 residues. The DNA for the CDR3 is TGCAGCGGAGTAGCGGGAGGGTTAGATACGCAGTATTTT. It codes for CSGVAGGLDTQYF.

This clone showed up just a few times. In the same sample, other DNA sequences code for this CDR3. The rearrangement uses TRBV18 and TRBJ2-4, with TRBD2 matching 7 bases. Germline-derived CDR1 and CDR2 are KGHSH and LQKENI. The CDR3 covers 13 residues. J was trimmed by 6 bases and V by 6 bases; bases with no gene match: 5. CDR3 residues: CASSRGGGNIQYF. CDR3 bases: TGTGCCAGCTCCCGCGGGGGAGGAAACATTCAGTACTTC.